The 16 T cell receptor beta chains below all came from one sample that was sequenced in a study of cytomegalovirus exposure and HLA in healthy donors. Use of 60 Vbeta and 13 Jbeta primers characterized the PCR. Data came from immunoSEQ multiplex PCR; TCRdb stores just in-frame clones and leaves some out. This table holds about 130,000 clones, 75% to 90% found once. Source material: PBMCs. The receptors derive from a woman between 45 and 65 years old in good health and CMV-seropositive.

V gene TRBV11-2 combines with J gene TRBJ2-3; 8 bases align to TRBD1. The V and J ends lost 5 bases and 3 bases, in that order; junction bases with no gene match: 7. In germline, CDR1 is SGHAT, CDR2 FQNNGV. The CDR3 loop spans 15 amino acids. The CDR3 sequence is CASSTGTGKTDTQYF. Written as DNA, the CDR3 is TGTGCCAGCAGCACCGGGACAGGAAAGACAGATACGCAGTATTTT.

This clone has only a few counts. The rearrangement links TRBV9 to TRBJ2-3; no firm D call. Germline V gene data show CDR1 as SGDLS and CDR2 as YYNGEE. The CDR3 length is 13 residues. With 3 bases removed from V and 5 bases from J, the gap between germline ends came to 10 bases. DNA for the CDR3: TGTGCCAGCAGCGAGTATAACGGAGATACGCAGTATTTT. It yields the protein CASSEYNGDTQYF.

DNA of the CDR3: TGCGCCAGCAGCCCCACCTGGACTTACCGACTCAACTATGGCTACACCTTC. This sequence encodes CASSPTWTYRLNYGYTF. This chain joins TRBV5-1 and TRBJ1-2; D is unclear. The V gene lost 4 bases and the J gene lost 2 bases, with 21 bases spanning the gap. The CDR3 length is 17 residues. Germline V gene sequence: CDR1 SGHRS, CDR2 YFSETQ.

This CDR3 reads CASSPMGSYEQYF. The CDR3 nucleotides read TGTGCCAGCAGTCCCATGGGCTCCTACGAGCAGTACTTC. V and J are TRBV6-5 and TRBJ2-5; no clear D gene. The DNA matches TRBJ2-7 better at its end, which makes the J call doubtful. From germline, CDR1 is MNHEY and CDR2 SVGAGI. There are 13 residues in the CDR3.

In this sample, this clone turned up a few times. This chain's CDR3 is CASSLDGQVDTEAFF. Written as DNA, the CDR3 is TGCGCCAGCAGCTTAGATGGGCAGGTTGACACTGAAGCTTTCTTT. The chain carries TRBV5-1 and TRBJ1-1; no clear D. Germline CDR1 and CDR2: SGHRS and YFSETQ. V was pared by 2 bases and J by 3 bases, with 14 bases between. The CDR3 extends over 15 amino acids.

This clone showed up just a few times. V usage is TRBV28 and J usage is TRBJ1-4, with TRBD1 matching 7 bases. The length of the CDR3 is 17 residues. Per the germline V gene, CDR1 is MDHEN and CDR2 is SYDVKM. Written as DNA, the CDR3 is TGTGTAGACCTATGGGTTTATCCAGGGGGTCCAGGGGAAAAACTGTTTTTT. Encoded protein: CVDLWVYPGGPGEKLFF.

The CDR3 sequence is CTSSQDPLGTDFSYNSPLHF. Here the CDR3 DNA reads TGCACCAGCAGCCAAGATCCCCTTGGGACAGACTTCTCCTATAATTCACCCCTCCACTTT. This sequence joins TRBV1 and TRBJ1-6; TRBD1 is taken as the D call from the table, unchecked against the DNA. TRBV1 is shown as a pseudogene. This CDR3 contains 20 residues.

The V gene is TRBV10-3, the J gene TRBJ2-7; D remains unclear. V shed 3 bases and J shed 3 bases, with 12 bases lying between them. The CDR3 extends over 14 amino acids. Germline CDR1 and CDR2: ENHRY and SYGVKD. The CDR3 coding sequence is TGTGCCATCAGTGAAACGCACTCAAACTACGAGCAGTACTTC. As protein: CAISETHSNYEQYF.

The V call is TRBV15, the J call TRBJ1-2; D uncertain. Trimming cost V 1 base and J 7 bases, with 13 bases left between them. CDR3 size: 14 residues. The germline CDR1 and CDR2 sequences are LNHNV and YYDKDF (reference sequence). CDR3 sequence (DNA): TGTGCCACCAGCAGAGGCGCGTTACCCGGTGGCTACACCTTC. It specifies CATSRGALPGGYTF.

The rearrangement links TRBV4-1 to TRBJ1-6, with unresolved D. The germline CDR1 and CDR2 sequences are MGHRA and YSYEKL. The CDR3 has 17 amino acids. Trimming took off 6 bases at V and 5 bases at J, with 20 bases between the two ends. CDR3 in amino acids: CASSNWALKGDNSPLHF. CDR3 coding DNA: TGCGCCAGCAGTAATTGGGCCCTCAAGGGAGATAATTCACCCCTCCACTTT.

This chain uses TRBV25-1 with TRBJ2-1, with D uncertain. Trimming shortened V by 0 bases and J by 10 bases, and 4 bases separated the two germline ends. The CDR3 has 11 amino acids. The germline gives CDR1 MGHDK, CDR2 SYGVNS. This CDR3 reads CASSEYREQFF. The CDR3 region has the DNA TGTGCCAGCAGTGAATACCGGGAGCAGTTCTTC.

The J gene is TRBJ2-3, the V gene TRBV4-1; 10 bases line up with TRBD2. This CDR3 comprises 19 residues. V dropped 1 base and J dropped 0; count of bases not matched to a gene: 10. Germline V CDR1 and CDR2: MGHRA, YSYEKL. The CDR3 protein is CASSQGGLAIHLSTDTQYF. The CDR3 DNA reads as TGCGCCAGCAGCCAAGGGGGACTAGCGATACATTTAAGCACAGATACGCAGTATTTT.

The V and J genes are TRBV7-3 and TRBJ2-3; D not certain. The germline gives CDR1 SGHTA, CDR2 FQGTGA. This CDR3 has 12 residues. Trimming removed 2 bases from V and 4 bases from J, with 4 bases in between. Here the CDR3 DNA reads TGTGCCAGCAGCTTAGAGTCAGATACGCAGTATTTT. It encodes CASSLESDTQYF. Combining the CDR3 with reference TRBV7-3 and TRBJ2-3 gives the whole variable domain GAGVSQTPSNKVTEKGKYVELRCDPISGHTALYWYRQSLGQGPEFLIYFQGTGAADDSGLPNDRFFAVRPEGSVSTLKIQRTERGDSAVYLCASSLESDTQYFGPGTRLTVL.

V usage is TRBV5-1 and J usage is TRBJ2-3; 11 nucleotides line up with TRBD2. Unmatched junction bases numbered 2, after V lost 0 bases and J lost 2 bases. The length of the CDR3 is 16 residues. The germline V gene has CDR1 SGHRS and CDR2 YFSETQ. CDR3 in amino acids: CASSLETSGDTDTQYF. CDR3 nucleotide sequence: TGCGCCAGCAGCTTGGAGACTAGCGGGGACACAGATACGCAGTATTTT.

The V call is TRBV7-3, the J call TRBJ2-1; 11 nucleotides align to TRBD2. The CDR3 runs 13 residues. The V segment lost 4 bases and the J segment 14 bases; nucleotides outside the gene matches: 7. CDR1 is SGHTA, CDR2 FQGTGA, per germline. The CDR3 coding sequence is TGTGCCAGCAGCTCGATAGCGGGAGGGCCCGAGTTCTTC. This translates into CASSSIAGGPEFF.

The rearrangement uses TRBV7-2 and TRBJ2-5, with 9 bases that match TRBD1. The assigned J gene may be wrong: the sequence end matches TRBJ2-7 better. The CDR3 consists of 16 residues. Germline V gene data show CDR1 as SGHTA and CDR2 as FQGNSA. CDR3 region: CASSLVGTGQTYEQYF. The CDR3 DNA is TGTGCCAGCAGCTTAGTCGGGACAGGGCAAACCTACGAGCAGTACTTC.